This entry concerns a single T cell receptor (beta chain). The antigen it binds to is not known. Base qualities are not recorded, but no much larger clone differs from it by a single base. The library was made by RT-PCR. Sequencing was carried out with an Illumina HiSeq 2500. TCRdb cleaned the public reads at Q25 with fastp, built clones with MiXCR and kept in-frame beta chains. Rows matching on CDR3 protein sequence are summarized as one entry with the most common DNA and genes. For this sample the table gives several thousand distinct CDR3 sequences, of which 70% to 85% were detected only once. The top ten clones comprise about 1.8% of the sample. This sample was taken from a study of yellow fever vaccine responses in identical twins (dated by TCRdb to 2017 to 2018). In the study overall: In identical twins, the study followed T cell clones that responded to the vaccine with precision. Study-wide findings and limitations: The authors reported that the T cell response to vaccination in identical twins appeared partly convergent and partly personalized.

The V and J ends are trimmed by 4 bases and 4 bases, leaving 20 bases between them. The germline V gene specifies SGHRS as CDR1 and YFSETQ as CDR2. The CDR3 measures 16 amino acids from cysteine to phenylalanine. Solely the CDR3 DNA is kept, with 48 bases framed from the first base. Material: T cells from blood (PBMCs), unsorted or a sorted subset (not recorded which), obtained before or after yellow fever vaccination (not recorded which). The TCR sequence derives from a woman between 18 and 30 years old who received the yellow fever vaccine. Donor details come from another sample of the same person, matched by shared clones. The V gene is TRBV5-1 and the J gene is TRBJ1-1, with no confidently assigned D gene. Here is the DNA: TGCGCCAGCAGCGCCCTCCAACAGACAACCTTCACTGAAGCTTTCTTT. Translated, this gives CASSALQQTTFTEAFF.